This T cell receptor beta chain was found in a study of memory CD4+ T cells and cytomegalovirus serostatus. About the study: Healthy Belgian adult donors included several CMV-positive and some 25 CMV-negative people.

J lost 2 bases, V lost 8 bases, and 13 bases had no gene match. The V gene's germline CDR1 is MNHEY and CDR2 SMNVEV (reference sequence). This CDR3 has 16 amino acids. Only in-frame clones appear in the TCRdb table, and some are missing; sequencing was by immunoSEQ multiplex PCR. The data show nearly 60,000 clones, roughly 81% seen once. The sort gate was single viable CD3+CD4+CD8-CD45RO+ cells for memory CD4+ T cells. Serostatus was set by detecting CMV pp150, pp28, p38, p52 IgG. V usage is TRBV27 and J usage is TRBJ2-5; 8 bases are shared with TRBD2. The clonotype comes from an adult in good health and CMV-seronegative. Sequencing input: memory CD4+ T cells from blood. The CDR3 loop reads CASARGAGGLQETQYF. CDR3 coding DNA: TGTGCCAGCGCCCGGGGGGCGGGAGGTCTACAAGAGACCCAGTACTTC.